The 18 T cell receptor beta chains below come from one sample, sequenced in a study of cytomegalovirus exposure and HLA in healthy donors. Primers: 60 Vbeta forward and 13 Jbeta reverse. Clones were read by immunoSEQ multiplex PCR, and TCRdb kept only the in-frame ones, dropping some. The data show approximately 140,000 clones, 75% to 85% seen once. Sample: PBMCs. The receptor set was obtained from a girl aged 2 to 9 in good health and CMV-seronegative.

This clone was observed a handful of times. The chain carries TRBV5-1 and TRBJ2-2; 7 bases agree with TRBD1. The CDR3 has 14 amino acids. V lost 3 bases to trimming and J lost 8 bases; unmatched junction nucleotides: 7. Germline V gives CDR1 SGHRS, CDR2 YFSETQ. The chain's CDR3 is CASSSRTGPGELFF. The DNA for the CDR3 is TGCGCCAGCAGCTCGAGGACAGGTCCGGGGGAGCTGTTTTTT. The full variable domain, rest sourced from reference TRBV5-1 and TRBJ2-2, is KAGVTQTPRYLIKTRGQQVTLSCSPISGHRSVSWYQQTPGQGLQFLFEYFSETQRNKGNFPGRFSGRQFSNSRSEMNVSTLELGDSALYLCASSSRTGPGELFFGEGSRLTVL.

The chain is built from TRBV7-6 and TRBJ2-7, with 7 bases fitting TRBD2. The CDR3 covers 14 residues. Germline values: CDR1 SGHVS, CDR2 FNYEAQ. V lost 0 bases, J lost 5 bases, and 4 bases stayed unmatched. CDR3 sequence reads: CASSLAGGNDEQYF. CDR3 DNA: TGTGCCAGCAGCTTAGCGGGGGGGAACGACGAGCAGTACTTC.

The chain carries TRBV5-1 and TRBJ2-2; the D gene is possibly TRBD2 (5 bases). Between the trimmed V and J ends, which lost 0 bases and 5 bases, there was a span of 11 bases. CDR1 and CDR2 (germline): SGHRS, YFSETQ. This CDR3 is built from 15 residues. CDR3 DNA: TGCGCCAGCAGCTTGGCGGGGAGTGGTACCGGGGAGCTGTTTTTT. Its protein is CASSLAGSGTGELFF.

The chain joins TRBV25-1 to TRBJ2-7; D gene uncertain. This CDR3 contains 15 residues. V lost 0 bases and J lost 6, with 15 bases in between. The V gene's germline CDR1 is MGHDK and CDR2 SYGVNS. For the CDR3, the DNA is TGTGCCAGCAGTGAATATAAGCAGGTTCTGAGCGAGCAGTACTTC. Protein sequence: CASSEYKQVLSEQYF.

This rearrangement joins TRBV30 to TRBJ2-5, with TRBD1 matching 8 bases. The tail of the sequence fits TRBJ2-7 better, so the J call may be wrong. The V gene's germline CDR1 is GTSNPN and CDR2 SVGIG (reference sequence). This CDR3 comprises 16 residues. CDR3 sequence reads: CAWSVPGWDRSYEQYF. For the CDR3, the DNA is TGTGCCTGGAGTGTACCTGGTTGGGACAGGTCCTACGAGCAGTACTTC.

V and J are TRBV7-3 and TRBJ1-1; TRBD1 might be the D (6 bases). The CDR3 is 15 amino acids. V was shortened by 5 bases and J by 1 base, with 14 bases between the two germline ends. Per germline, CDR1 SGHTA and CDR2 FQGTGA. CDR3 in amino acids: CASSPHDRPNTEAFF. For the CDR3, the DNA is TGTGCCAGCAGCCCCCACGACAGGCCGAACACTGAAGCTTTCTTT. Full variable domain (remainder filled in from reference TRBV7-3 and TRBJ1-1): GAGVSQTPSNKVTEKGKYVELRCDPISGHTALYWYRQSLGQGPEFLIYFQGTGAADDSGLPNDRFFAVRPEGSVSTLKIQRTERGDSAVYLCASSPHDRPNTEAFFGQGTRLTVV.

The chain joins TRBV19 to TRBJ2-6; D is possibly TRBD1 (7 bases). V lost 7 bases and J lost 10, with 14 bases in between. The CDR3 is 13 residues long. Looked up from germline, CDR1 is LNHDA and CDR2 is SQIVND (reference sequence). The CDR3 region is CASTPTGRNVLTF. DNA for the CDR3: TGTGCCAGTACCCCGACAGGGAGGAACGTCCTGACTTTC.

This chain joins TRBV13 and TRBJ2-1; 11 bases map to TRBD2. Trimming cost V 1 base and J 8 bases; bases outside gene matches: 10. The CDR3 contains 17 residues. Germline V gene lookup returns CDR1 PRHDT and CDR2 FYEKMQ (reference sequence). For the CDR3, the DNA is TGTGCCAGCAGCTTAGCCGGGACTAGCGGCCCTCTCTATGAGCAGTTCTTC. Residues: CASSLAGTSGPLYEQFF.

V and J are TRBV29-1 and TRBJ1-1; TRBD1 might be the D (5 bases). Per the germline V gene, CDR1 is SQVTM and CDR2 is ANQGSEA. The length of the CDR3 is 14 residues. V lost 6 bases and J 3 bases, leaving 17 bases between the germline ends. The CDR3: CSVNPGSMHTEAFF. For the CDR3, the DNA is TGCAGCGTGAACCCAGGGTCGATGCACACTGAAGCTTTCTTT.

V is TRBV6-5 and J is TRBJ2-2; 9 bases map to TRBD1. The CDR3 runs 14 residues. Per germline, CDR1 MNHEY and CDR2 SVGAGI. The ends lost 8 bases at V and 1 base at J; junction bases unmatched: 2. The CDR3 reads CASRGQGNTGELFF. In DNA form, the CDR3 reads TGTGCCAGCCGGGGACAGGGGAACACCGGGGAGCTGTTTTTT.

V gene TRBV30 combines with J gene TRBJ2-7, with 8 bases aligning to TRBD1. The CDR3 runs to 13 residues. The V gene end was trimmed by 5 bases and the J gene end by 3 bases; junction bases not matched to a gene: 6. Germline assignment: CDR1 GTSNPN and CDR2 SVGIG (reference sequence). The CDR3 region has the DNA TGTGCCTGGCAGGGGGCTGTGATCTACGAGCAGTACTTC. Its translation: CAWQGAVIYEQYF.

The CDR3 DNA reads as TGTGCCAGCAGTGAAGCGAGCGGTAGGACAGATACGCAGTATTTT. Its translation is CASSEASGRTDTQYF. This rearrangement joins TRBV6-4 to TRBJ2-3; tentative D call: TRBD2 (5 bases). The germline gives CDR1 MRHNA, CDR2 SNTAGT. The V gene lost 3 bases and the J gene lost 3 bases, with 13 bases spanning the gap. This CDR3 comprises 15 residues.

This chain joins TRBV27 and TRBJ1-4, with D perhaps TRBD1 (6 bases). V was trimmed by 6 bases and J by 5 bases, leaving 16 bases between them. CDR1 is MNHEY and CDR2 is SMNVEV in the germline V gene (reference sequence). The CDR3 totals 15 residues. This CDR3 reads CASRPTWGTNEKLFF. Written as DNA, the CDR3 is TGTGCCAGCAGACCGACATGGGGGACAAATGAAAAACTGTTTTTT.

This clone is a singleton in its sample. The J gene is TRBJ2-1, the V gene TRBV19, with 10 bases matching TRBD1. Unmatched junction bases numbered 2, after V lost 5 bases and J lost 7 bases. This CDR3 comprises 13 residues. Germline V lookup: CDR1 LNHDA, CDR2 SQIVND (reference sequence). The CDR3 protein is CASSVGQGNEQFF. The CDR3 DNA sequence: TGTGCCAGTAGTGTGGGACAGGGGAATGAGCAGTTCTTC.

CDR3 protein: CASSAKLAGGHYEQYF. Written as DNA, the CDR3 is TGTGCCAGCAGCGCTAAACTAGCGGGGGGCCACTACGAGCAGTACTTC. The chain links TRBV14 to TRBJ2-7; the match to TRBD2 covers 12 bases. Trimming took 5 bases from V and 3 from J; bases not matched to a gene: 8. Germline loops: CDR1 SGHDN, CDR2 FVKESK. The CDR3 spans 16 residues.

The CDR3 region is CATSRDPRQGHYGYTF. The CDR3 bases are TGTGCCACCAGCAGAGACCCCCGACAGGGTCACTATGGCTACACCTTC. The chain joins TRBV15 to TRBJ1-2, with 7 bases lining up with TRBD1. Germline V CDR1 and CDR2: LNHNV, YYDKDF (reference sequence). This CDR3 comprises 16 residues. V shed 0 bases and J 3 bases; nucleotides not matched to a gene: 7. Filled out from reference TRBV15 and TRBJ1-2, the complete variable domain reads DAMVIQNPRYQVTQFGKPVTLSCSQTLNHNVMYWYQQKSSQAPKLLFHYYDKDFNNEADTPDNFQSRRPNTSFCFLDIRSPGLGDTAMYLCATSRDPRQGHYGYTFGSGTRLTVV.

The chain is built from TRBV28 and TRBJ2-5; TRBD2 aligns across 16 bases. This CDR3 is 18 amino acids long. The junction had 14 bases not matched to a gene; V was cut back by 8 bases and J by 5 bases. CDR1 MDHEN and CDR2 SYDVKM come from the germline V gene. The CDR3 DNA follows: TGTGCCAGCCTCTCACACGGGACTAGCGGGAGGGCCAGGGAGACCCAGTACTTC. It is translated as CASLSHGTSGRARETQYF.

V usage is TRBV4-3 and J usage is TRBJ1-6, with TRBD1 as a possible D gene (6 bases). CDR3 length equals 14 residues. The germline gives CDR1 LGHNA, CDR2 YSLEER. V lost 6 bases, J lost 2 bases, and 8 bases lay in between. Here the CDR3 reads CASRRTAYNSPLHF. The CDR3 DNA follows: TGCGCCAGCAGAAGGACAGCCTATAATTCACCCCTCCACTTT.